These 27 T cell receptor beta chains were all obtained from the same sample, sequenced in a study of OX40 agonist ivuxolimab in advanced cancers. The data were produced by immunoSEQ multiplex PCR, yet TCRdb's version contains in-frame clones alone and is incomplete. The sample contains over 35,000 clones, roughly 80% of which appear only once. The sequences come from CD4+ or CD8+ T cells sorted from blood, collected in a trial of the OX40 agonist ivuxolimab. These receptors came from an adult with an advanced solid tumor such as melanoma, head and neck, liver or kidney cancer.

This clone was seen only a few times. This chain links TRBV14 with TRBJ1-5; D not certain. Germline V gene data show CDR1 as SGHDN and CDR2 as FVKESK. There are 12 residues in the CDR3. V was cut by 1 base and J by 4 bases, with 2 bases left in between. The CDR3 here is CASSQGNQPQHF. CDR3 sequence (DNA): TGTGCCAGCAGCCAAGGTAATCAGCCCCAGCATTTT. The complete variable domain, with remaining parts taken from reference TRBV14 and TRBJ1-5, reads EAGVTQFPSHSVIEKGQTVTLRCDPISGHDNLYWYRRVMGKEIKFLLHFVKESKQDESGMPNNRFLAERTGGTYSTLKVQPAELEDSGVYFCASSQGNQPQHFGDGTRLSIL.

This chain's CDR3 is CASSRDSQETQYF. The DNA of the CDR3 is TGTGCCAGCAGCCGGGACAGTCAAGAGACCCAGTACTTC. The chain employs TRBV11-2 and TRBJ2-5, with 7 positions matching TRBD1. Germline CDR1 SGHAT, CDR2 FQNNGV. Trimming at V came to 5 bases and at J to 2 bases, leaving 2 bases not matched to a gene. This CDR3 spans 13 amino acids.

The CDR3 sequence is CASSPKGSRATYEQYF. The CDR3, as DNA: TGTGCCAGCAGCCCGAAAGGATCCAGGGCAACCTACGAGCAGTACTTC. The V and J genes are TRBV7-8 and TRBJ2-7; D possibly corresponds to TRBD1 (5 bases). V was pared by 5 bases and J by 2 bases, with 19 bases between. Germline-derived CDR1 and CDR2 are SGHVS and FQNEAQ. This CDR3 is 16 amino acids long.

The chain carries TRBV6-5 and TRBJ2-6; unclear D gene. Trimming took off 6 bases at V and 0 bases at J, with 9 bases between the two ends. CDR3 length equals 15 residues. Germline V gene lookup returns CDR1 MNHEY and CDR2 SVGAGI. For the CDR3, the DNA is TGTGCCAGCAGAACTCGAACCTCTGGGGCCAACGTCCTGACTTTC. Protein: CASRTRTSGANVLTF.

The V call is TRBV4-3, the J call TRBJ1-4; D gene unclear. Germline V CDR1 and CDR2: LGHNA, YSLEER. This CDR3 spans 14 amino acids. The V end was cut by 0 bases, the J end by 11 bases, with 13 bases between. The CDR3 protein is CASSQDSVGEKLFF. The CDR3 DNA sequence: TGCGCCAGCAGCCAAGATAGCGTAGGAGAGAAACTGTTTTTT.

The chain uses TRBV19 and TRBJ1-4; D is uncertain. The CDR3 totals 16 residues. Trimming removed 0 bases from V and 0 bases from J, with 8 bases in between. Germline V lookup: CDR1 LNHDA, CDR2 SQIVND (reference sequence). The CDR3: CASSIDGESTNEKLFF. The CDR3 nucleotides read TGTGCCAGTAGTATAGATGGGGAATCAACTAATGAAAAACTGTTTTTT.

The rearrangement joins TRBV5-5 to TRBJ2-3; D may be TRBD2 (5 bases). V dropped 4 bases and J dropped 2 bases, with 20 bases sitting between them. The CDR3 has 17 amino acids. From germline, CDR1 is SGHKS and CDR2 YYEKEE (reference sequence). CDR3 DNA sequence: TGTGCCAGCAGCCCGCTAGCCCCGACAACCCTCACAGATACGCAGTATTTT. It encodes CASSPLAPTTLTDTQYF. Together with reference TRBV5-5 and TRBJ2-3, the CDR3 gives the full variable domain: DAGVTQSPTHLIKTRGQQVTLRCSPISGHKSVSWYQQVLGQGPQFIFQYYEKEERGRGNFPDRFSARQFPNYSSELNVNALLLGDSALYLCASSPLAPTTLTDTQYFGPGTRLTVL.

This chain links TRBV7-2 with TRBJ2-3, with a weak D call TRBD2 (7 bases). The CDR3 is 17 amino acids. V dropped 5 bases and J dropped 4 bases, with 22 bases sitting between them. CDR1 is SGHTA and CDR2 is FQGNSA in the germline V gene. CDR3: CASSRNWGGGGADTQYF. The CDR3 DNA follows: TGTGCCAGCAGCAGAAACTGGGGAGGGGGTGGCGCAGATACGCAGTATTTT.

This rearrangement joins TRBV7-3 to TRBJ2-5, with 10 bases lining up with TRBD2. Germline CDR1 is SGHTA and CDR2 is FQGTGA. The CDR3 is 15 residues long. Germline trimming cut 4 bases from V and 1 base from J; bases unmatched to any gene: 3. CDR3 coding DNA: TGTGCCAGCAGCTCCATAGCGGGGGGCCAAGAGACCCAGTACTTC. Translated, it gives CASSSIAGGQETQYF.

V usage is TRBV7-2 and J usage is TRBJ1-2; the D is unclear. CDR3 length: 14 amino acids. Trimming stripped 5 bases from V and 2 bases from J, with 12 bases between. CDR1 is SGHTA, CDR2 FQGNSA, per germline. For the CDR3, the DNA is TGTGCCAGCAGCCCGGGGAGGGAGAACTATGGCTACACCTTC. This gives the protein CASSPGRENYGYTF.

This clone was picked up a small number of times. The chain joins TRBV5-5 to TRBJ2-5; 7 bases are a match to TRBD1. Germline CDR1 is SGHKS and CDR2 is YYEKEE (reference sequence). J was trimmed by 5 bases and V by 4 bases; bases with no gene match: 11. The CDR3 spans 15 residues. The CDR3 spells CASSRRPDRDETQYF. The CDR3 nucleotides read TGTGCCAGCAGCCGTCGGCCTGACAGGGATGAGACCCAGTACTTC.

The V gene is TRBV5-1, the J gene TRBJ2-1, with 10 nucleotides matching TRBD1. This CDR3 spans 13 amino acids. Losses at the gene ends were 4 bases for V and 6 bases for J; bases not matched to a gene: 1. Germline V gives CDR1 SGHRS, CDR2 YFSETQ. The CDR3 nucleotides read TGCGCCAGCAGCCGGACAGGGGGCAATGAGCAGTTCTTC. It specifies CASSRTGGNEQFF.

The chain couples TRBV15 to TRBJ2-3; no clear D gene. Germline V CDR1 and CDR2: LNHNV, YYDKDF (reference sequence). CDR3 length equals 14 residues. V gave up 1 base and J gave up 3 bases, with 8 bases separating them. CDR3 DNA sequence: TGTGCCACCAGCAGAGGCTCCGGGACAGATACGCAGTATTTT. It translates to CATSRGSGTDTQYF.

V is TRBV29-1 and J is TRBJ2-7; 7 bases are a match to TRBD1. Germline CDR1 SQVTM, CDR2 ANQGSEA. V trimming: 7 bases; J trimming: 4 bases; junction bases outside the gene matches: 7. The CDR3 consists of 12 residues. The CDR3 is CSGGQDDYEQYF. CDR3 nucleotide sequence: TGCAGCGGCGGACAGGACGATTACGAGCAGTACTTC.

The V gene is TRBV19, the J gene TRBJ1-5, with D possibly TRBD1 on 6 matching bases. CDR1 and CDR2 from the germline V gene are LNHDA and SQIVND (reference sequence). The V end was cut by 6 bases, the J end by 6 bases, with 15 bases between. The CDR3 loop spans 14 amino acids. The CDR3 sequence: CASRSGASGQPQHF. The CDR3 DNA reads TGTGCCAGTAGATCAGGGGCGTCCGGTCAGCCCCAGCATTTT.

CDR3 in amino acids: CASSLAHRGARETQYF. DNA for the CDR3: TGTGCCAGCAGCTTAGCTCACCGGGGGGCACGAGAGACCCAGTACTTC. V usage is TRBV7-9 and J usage is TRBJ2-5, with a possible D match to TRBD2 (7 bases). CDR1 and CDR2 (germline): SEHNR, FQNEAQ (reference sequence). Trimming shortened V by 0 bases and J by 4 bases, and 15 bases separated the two germline ends. This CDR3 is 16 amino acids long.

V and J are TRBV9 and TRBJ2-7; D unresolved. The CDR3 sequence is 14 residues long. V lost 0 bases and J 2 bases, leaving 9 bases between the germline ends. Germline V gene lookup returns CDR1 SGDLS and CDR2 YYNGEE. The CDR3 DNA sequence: TGTGCCAGCAGCGTAGCTACGGAAGCCTACGAGCAGTACTTC. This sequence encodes CASSVATEAYEQYF.

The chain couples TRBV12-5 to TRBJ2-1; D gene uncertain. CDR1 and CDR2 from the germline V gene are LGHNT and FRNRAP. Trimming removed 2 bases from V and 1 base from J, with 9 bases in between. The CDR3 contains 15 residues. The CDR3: CASGLSGGSYNEQFF. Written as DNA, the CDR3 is TGTGCTAGTGGTTTGTCGGGCGGTTCCTACAATGAGCAGTTCTTC.

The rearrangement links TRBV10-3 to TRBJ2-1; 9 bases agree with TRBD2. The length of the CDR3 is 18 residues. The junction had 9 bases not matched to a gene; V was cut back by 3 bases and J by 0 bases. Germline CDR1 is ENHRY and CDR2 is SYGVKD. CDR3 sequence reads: CAISEKAGGLSSYNEQFF. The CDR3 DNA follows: TGTGCCATCAGTGAAAAAGCGGGAGGACTGAGCTCCTACAATGAGCAGTTCTTC.

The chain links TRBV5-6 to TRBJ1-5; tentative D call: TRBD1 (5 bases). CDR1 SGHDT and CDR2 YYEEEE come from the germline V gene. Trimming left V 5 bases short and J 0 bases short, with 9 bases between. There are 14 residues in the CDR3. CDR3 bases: TGTGCCAGCAGAACGGGGGGTAGCAATCAGCCCCAGCATTTT. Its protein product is CASRTGGSNQPQHF.

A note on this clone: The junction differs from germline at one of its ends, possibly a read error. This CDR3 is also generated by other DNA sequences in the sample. The CDR3 reads CASSRGQLAKNIQYF. The CDR3 region has the DNA TGTGCCAGCAGCCGAGGACAGTTAGCCAAAAACATTCAGTATTTC. The chain couples TRBV7-2 to TRBJ2-4; weak D call: TRBD1 (6 bases). The germline CDR1 and CDR2 sequences are SGHTA and FQGNSA. The CDR3 spans 15 residues.

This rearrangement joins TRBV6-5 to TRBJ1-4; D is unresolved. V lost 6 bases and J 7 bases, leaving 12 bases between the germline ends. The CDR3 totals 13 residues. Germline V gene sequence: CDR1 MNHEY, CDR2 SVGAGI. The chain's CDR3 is CASRWAPSEKLFF. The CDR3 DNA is TGTGCCAGCAGATGGGCCCCGTCTGAAAAACTGTTTTTT.

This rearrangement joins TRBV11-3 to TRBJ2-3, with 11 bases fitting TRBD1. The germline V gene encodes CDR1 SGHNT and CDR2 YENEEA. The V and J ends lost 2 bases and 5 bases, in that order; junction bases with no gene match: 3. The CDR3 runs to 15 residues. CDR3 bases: TGTGCCAGCAGCTTAAGGACAGGGGGCCTAGATACGCAGTATTTT. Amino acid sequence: CASSLRTGGLDTQYF.

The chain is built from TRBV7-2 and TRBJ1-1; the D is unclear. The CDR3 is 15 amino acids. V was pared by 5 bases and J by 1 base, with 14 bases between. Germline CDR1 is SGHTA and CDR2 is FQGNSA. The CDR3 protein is CASSPRTHGNTEAFF. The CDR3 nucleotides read TGTGCCAGCAGCCCCAGGACTCACGGGAACACTGAAGCTTTCTTT.

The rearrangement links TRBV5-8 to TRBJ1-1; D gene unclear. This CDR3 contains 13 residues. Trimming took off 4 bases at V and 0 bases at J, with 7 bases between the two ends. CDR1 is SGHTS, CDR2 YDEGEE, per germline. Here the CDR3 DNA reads TGTGCCAGCAGCCGAGCATTGAACACTGAAGCTTTCTTT. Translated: CASSRALNTEAFF. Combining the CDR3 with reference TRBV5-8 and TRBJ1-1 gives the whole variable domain EAGVTQSPTHLIKTRGQQATLRCSPISGHTSVYWYQQALGLGLQFLLWYDEGEERNRGNFPPRFSGRQFPNYSSELNVNALELEDSALYLCASSRALNTEAFFGQGTRLTVV.

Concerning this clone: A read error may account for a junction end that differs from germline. The CDR3: CASSLGQGGNQPQHF. The CDR3 bases are TGTGCCAGCAGTTTGGGACAGGGTGGCAATCAGCCCCAGCATTTT. This sequence joins TRBV5-4 and TRBJ1-5; 9 bases fit TRBD1. This CDR3 spans 15 amino acids. The germline V gene encodes CDR1 SGHNT and CDR2 YYREEE (reference sequence).

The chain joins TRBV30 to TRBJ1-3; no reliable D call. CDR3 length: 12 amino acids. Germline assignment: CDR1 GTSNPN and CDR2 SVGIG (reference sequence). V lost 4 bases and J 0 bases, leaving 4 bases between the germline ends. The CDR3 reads CAWMGSGNTIYF. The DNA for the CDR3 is TGTGCCTGGATGGGCTCTGGAAACACCATATATTTT.